These T cell receptor beta chains were read from a single sample in a study of blood T cell repertoires in COVID-19. The table came from immunoSEQ multiplex PCR; TCRdb's copy has only in-frame clones and leaves some out. Of approximately 170,000 clones listed, about four fifths are singletons. The source material was peripheral blood. These receptors all stem from a woman in her 70s with COVID-19, enrolled during active disease. CDR3s include the opening cysteine and the closing phenylalanine or tryptophan. The D gene is left open where the match is weak. Only part of the rows carry a size: once, few, many, or a class if the clone is expanded.

>15|TRBJ2-3|TRBD2|TRBV14|NA
TGTGCCAGCAGCCGCGCCGGGACTAGGGGAGATACGCAGTATTTT
CASSRAGTRGDTQYF
>14|TRBJ2-3|NA|TRBV18|NA
TGTGCCAGCTCAGCCACTAGTGGCACAGATACGCAGTATTTT
CASSATSGTDTQYF
>14|TRBJ2-1|NA|TRBV5-1|NA
TGCGCCAGCAGCTACAGAGAGTACTACAATGAGCAGTTCTTC
CASSYREYYNEQFF
>17|TRBJ2-1|TRBD2|TRBV7-3|NA
TGTGCCAGCAGCTTAACAGCGGGGGCTAGGTCGTACAATGAGCAGTTCTTC
CASSLTAGARSYNEQFF
>15|TRBJ1-1|NA|TRBV6-1|NA
TGTGCCAGCAGTGAAGCGCTTCTCGGGGGTCTTCTGGCTTTCTTT
CASSEALLGGLLAFF
>11|TRBJ1-2|NA|TRBV7-5|NA
TGTGCCAGAAGCTTGGCTGTGAGCTACACCTTC
CARSLAVSYTF
>13|TRBJ2-7|TRBD1|TRBV5-6|NA
TGTGCCAGCAGCTGGGACAGTCTCGGCGAGCAGTACTTC
CASSWDSLGEQYF
>15|TRBJ2-1|TRBD2|TRBV6-5|once
TGTGCCAGCAGTTCCCGCGGGGGGATTTACAATGAGCAGTTCTTC
CASSSRGGIYNEQFF
>13|TRBJ2-7|NA|TRBV10-1|few
TGCGCCAGGAGGGCAGTCACCACCTACGAGCAGTACTTC
CARRAVTTYEQYF
>14|TRBJ2-7|NA|TRBV5-1|once
TGCGCCAGCAGCTTATCGACAGCCTTCTACGAGCAGTACTTC
CASSLSTAFYEQYF
>15|TRBJ2-3|NA|TRBV5-4|few
TGTGCCAGCAGCTTGGGAGGCACTAGGGCTGATACGCAGTATTTT
CASSLGGTRADTQYF
>15|TRBJ2-7|NA|TRBV30|NA
TGTGCCTGGAGGGGTACCGGGACACCCTCCTACGAGCAGTACTTC
CAWRGTGTPSYEQYF
>14|TRBJ2-3|NA|TRBV3-1/TRBV3-2|NA
TGTGCCAGCAGCCAAGCGGGAAGTGGACTGGCGCAGTATTTT
CASSQAGSGLAQYF
>14|TRBJ1-1|TRBD1|TRBV27|once
TGTGCCAGCAGTTTAAACAGGGGACCCTATGAAGCTTTCTTT
CASSLNRGPYEAFF
>16|TRBJ2-7|TRBD2|TRBV7-2|NA
TGTGCCAGCAGCTTAGCGGAGGGCGGGAGAGCCTACGAGCAGTACTTC
CASSLAEGGRAYEQYF
>15|TRBJ2-1|TRBD2|TRBV2|NA
TGTGCCACCCACGGGGGTAGCGGGAGATACAATGAGCAGTTCTTC
CATHGGSGRYNEQFF
>13|TRBJ1-1|NA|TRBV28|NA
TGTGCCAGCAGTTTACAGGCGAACACTGAAGCTTTCTTT
CASSLQANTEAFF
>14|TRBJ2-7|NA|TRBV7-7|NA
TGTGCCAGCAGCCCTGACATCCAGGGTTACGAGCAGTACTTC
CASSPDIQGYEQYF
>13|TRBJ1-1|NA|TRBV11-2|NA
TGTGCCAGCAGCGCACAGGGCCTGAACGAAGCTTTCTTT
CASSAQGLNEAFF
>13|TRBJ2-5|TRBD1|TRBV5-4|NA
TGTGCCAGCAGCGGGGACAGCCAAGAGACCCAGTACTTC
CASSGDSQETQYF
>13|TRBJ2-7|TRBD2|TRBV7-2|NA
TGTGCCAGCAGCTTAACCCCCTTGGTAGCGGGATACTTC
CASSLTPLVAGYF
>16|TRBJ1-2|NA|TRBV25-1|NA
TGTGCCAGCAGTGAGCAGACCCCGACTTACAACTATGGCTACACCTTC
CASSEQTPTYNYGYTF
>14|TRBJ1-5|TRBD1|TRBV7-2|NA
TGTGCCAGCAGCCCCACAGGGGCGAATCAGCCCCAGCATTTT
CASSPTGANQPQHF
>12|TRBJ2-7|NA|TRBV30|NA
TGTGCCTGGAGCGCCAGCTCCTACGAGCAGTACTTC
CAWSASSYEQYF
>14|TRBJ2-7|TRBD1|TRBV27|NA
TGTGCCAGCAGGACCGGGACAGGGGTCTACGAGCAGTACTTC
CASRTGTGVYEQYF
>17|TRBJ1-6|NA|TRBV3-1/TRBV3-2|NA
TGTGCCAGCAGCCAAGGAAATCCTCAGTTTTATAATTCACCCCTCCACTTT
CASSQGNPQFYNSPLHF
>13|TRBJ2-1|NA|TRBV19|NA
TGTGCCAGCCGCGAGAGACTGTATAATGAGCAGTTCTTC
CASRERLYNEQFF
>13|TRBJ1-5|NA|TRBV3-1/TRBV3-2|NA
TGTGCCAGCAGCTCGATAGGCGGGCAGCCCCAGCATTTT
CASSSIGGQPQHF
>13|TRBJ2-7|NA|TRBV24-1|few
TGTGCCACCAGTGACCCAGGGCGCTACGAGCAGTACTTC
CATSDPGRYEQYF
>13|TRBJ1-6|NA|TRBV30|NA
TGTGCCTGGAGTTCCCAGCCAGGGTCACCCCTCCACTTT
CAWSSQPGSPLHF
>15|TRBJ1-5|TRBD1|TRBV6-6|NA
TGTGCCAGCAGCACCGACAGGGTAGGGAGTCAGCCCCAGCATTTT
CASSTDRVGSQPQHF
>14|TRBJ1-1|NA|TRBV7-8|few
TGTGCCAGCAGCTTCTCGAGGGTGAACACTGAAGCTTTCTTT
CASSFSRVNTEAFF
>12|TRBJ1-2|NA|TRBV28|NA
TGTGCCAGCAGGGGGACAAGCTATGGCTACACCTTC
CASRGTSYGYTF
>14|TRBJ1-1|NA|TRBV27|NA
TGTGCCAGCACCCAAAATCCCATGAACACTGAAGCTTTCTTT
CASTQNPMNTEAFF
>16|TRBJ1-5|TRBD1|TRBV4-1|NA
TGCGCCAGCAGCCAGGGGGACAGGGGACGGAATCAGCCCCAGCATTTT
CASSQGDRGRNQPQHF
>17|TRBJ2-5|TRBD2|TRBV5-5|NA
TGTGCCAGCAGCATCCGGGCTAGCGGGATACCAGGGGAGACCCAGTACTTC
CASSIRASGIPGETQYF
>16|TRBJ2-7|NA|TRBV5-1|NA
TGCGCCAGCAGCATCACCCAGGGACTCCCTAGGTACGAGCAGTACTTC
CASSITQGLPRYEQYF
>12|TRBJ2-2|NA|TRBV11-3|once
TGTGCCAGCAGCCCCGGCACCGGGGAGCTGTTTTTT
CASSPGTGELFF
>15|TRBJ1-5|NA|TRBV4-3|NA
TGCGCCAGCAGCCAAGACGAAGGGCGAGGGCAGCCCCAGCATTTT
CASSQDEGRGQPQHF
>17|TRBJ2-7|NA|TRBV15|NA
TGTGCCACCAGCAGAGATCGCGGGGTGTTTGGCTCCTACGAGCAGTACTTC
CATSRDRGVFGSYEQYF
>15|TRBJ1-1|TRBD1|TRBV18|NA
TGTGCCAGCTCACCAAAGACAGGGGCGAACACTGAAGCTTTCTTT
CASSPKTGANTEAFF
>17|TRBJ2-3|TRBD2|TRBV5-1|NA
TGCGCCAGCAGCCCCGGGGATGCGGGAGGGAGCACAGATACGCAGTATTTT
CASSPGDAGGSTDTQYF
>14|TRBJ1-1|TRBD1|TRBV30|NA
TGTGCCCAGGATACCGGGACAGGGGGAGGAGAAGCTTTCTTT
CAQDTGTGGGEAFF
>14|TRBJ2-7|TRBD1|TRBV19|NA
TGTGCCAGTAGTAAACCGGGACAGGGTTACGAGCAGTACTTC
CASSKPGQGYEQYF
>12|TRBJ2-7|TRBD1|TRBV3-1/TRBV3-2|once
TGTGCCAGCAGCCACCTTGGACAGGTTGTGGGCTTC
CASSHLGQVVGF
>16|TRBJ1-3|NA|TRBV6-2/TRBV6-3|once
TGTGCCAGCAGCTCCAATGACGGGTTATATGGAAACACCATATATTTT
CASSSNDGLYGNTIYF
>14|TRBJ2-2|NA|TRBV9|NA
TGTGCCAGCAGCGTATCTAGCTCCCCCGGGGAGCTGTTTTTT
CASSVSSSPGELFF
>16|TRBJ2-1|TRBD2|TRBV9|NA
TGTGCCAGCAGCGTCGGGGGGACTAGCTTTTACAATGAGCAGTTCTTC
CASSVGGTSFYNEQFF
>15|TRBJ2-5|NA|TRBV5-1|NA
TGCGCCAGCAGCTTGGGGGCAGCATTCCAAGAGACCCAGTACTTC
CASSLGAAFQETQYF
>15|TRBJ1-2|NA|TRBV3-1/TRBV3-2|NA
TGTGCCAGCAGCCAGCTGTCACAAGGGGGCTATGGCTACACCTTC
CASSQLSQGGYGYTF
>13|TRBJ2-7|TRBD1|TRBV7-2|NA
TGTGCCAGCAGCGCCCCAGAACGAGCAGGGGGTTTTTTC
CASSAPERAGGFF
>15|TRBJ1-2|NA|TRBV7-2|NA
TGTGCCAGCAGCCTCGCGGCAGGACACAACTATGGCTACACCTTC
CASSLAAGHNYGYTF
>16|TRBJ1-3|NA|TRBV19|NA
TGTGCCAGTAGTATCCCCGTTGGAGTCTCTGGAAACACCATATATTTT
CASSIPVGVSGNTIYF
>17|TRBJ2-2|TRBD1|TRBV7-9|few
TGTGCCAGCACCCGATTCCGGGACAGGGGTGCCACCGGGGAGCTGTTTTTT
CASTRFRDRGATGELFF
>14|TRBJ2-1|TRBD1|TRBV24-1|NA
TGTGCCACCAGTGATAGGAAGGGGGCCAATGAGCAGTTCTTC
CATSDRKGANEQFF
>15|TRBJ1-1|NA|TRBV29-1|NA
TGCAGCGCTGGGACACTCGGGTCTATGAACACTGAAGCTTTCTTT
CSAGTLGSMNTEAFF
>17|TRBJ1-2|NA|TRBV7-9|NA
TGTGCCAGCAGCTTGGGGGGGCTTCAGGGCCCTCTCTCTGGCTACACCTTC
CASSLGGLQGPLSGYTF